This T cell receptor beta chain was captured in a study of shared clonotypes between healthy human individuals. Study outcomes and limitations: Compared with memory subsets, naive subsets generally had larger estimated richness.

The V end was cut by 3 bases, the J end by 4 bases, with 4 bases between. The CDR3 consists of 11 residues. Germline V gene data show CDR1 as SGHRS and CDR2 as YFSETQ. As to this clone: Its specificity is not known.

Repertoires were generated with immunoSEQ multiplex PCR, while TCRdb's copy carries only in-frame clones and drops some. The data contain 2.5 million or so clones, around 94% of them singletons. HIV-negative, healthy adults without recent acute infections or vaccinations were the donors. Sequencing input: naive CD4+ T cells sorted from blood. Subset of the sample: CD45RA+ positively selected. This clonotype was obtained from a man aged 18 to 30 in good health. The V gene is TRBV5-1, the J gene TRBJ1-1; D gene uncertain. The CDR3 loop is CASSSATEAFF. CDR3 in DNA: TGCGCCAGCAGCTCCGCCACTGAAGCTTTCTTT.